This T cell receptor (beta chain) is from a study of quantifying T cell responses using KT2 cells. On the study more broadly: Reverse transcription used primers in the TCR alpha and beta constant regions. The second PCR ran as a qPCR until a predetermined fluorescence threshold was reached.

The cDNA 3' end received a ligated oligonucleotide with a UMI. First-round PCR used 4 cycles and beta primers RC1.1 and RC1.2 covering TRBC1 and TRBC2. TCRdb re-derived calls from the UMI-ligation and nested PCR reads in MiXCR, one entry per CDR3 protein. The table lists about 30,000 distinct CDR3 sequences, roughly 8% of them singletons, with 15% to 19% in the top ten. The sample is PBMC spiked with counted cells of clone KT2. KT2 cells were mixed with fixed PBMC numbers at varying ratios. This clonotype turned up a few times. Losses at the gene ends were 3 bases for V and 4 bases for J; bases not matched to a gene: 7. Germline loops: CDR1 SGHRS, CDR2 YFSETQ. This CDR3 has 17 residues.

The clonotype originates from a human donor. J is TRBJ2-1 and V is TRBV5-1; 13 bases fit TRBD2. Material for sequencing was PBMCs spiked with cells of the T cell clone KT2. The CDR3 sequence is CASSSGLAGELYNEQFF. The CDR3 DNA follows: TGCGCCAGCAGCTCTGGACTAGCGGGGGAATTGTACAATGAGCAGTTCTTC.